This note documents a single T cell receptor beta chain sequence. Its specificity is not known. The sample is drawn from a study of cytomegalovirus exposure and HLA in healthy donors. Overall study results and limits: As was reported, the HLA-A and HLA-B alleles of most subjects were accurately predicted from TCR beta sequences.

PCR amplification relied on 60 Vbeta primers (plus 13 Jbeta primers). Sequenced by immunoSEQ multiplex PCR; TCRdb stores in-frame clones only, minus some. Its clone listing holds 150,000 to 200,000 clones. Healthy bone marrow donors made up the donors. Trimming took 2 bases from V and 5 from J; bases not matched to a gene: 5. The CDR3 runs to 15 residues. Germline loops: CDR1 SGHRS, CDR2 YFSETQ. The sequenced material came from PBMCs. The chain links TRBV5-1 to TRBJ2-3, with 10 bases matching TRBD1. The clonotype comes from an older woman in good health and CMV-seronegative. Here the CDR3 reads CASSFDRGQVDTQYF. The CDR3 DNA is TGCGCCAGCAGCTTCGACAGGGGGCAGGTAGATACGCAGTATTTT.